This T cell receptor (beta chain) was recorded in a study of cytomegalovirus exposure and HLA in healthy donors. General study findings and limits: DRB1 had the most TCR associations and HLA-C the fewest, a later analysis found, with rates varying by HLA locus. The productive fraction for most TCR beta V segments was about 87% or about 30% in an earlier analysis.

Sampled while nominally healthy, donors likely had unrecorded immune exposures. Both 60 Vbeta primers and 13 Jbeta primers went into the PCR. Sequencing used immunoSEQ multiplex PCR; TCRdb keeps in-frame clones, though not all of them. The sample contains 110,000 or so clones, roughly 82% of which appear only once. Points on this clone: Its antigen remains unknown.

The CDR3 is 15 amino acids. With 5 bases removed from V and 0 bases from J, the gap between germline ends came to 10 bases. From germline, CDR1 is KGHSH and CDR2 LQKENI. This receptor was taken from a man aged 40-50 years in good health and CMV-seropositive. The J gene is TRBJ1-4, the V gene TRBV18; D not resolved. The sample taken for sequencing was PBMCs. CDR3 bases: TGTGCCAGCTCAATTAGCGGTGCAACTAATGAAAAACTGTTTTTT. It specifies CASSISGATNEKLFF.